The 19 T cell receptor beta chains in this list originate from one sample, sequenced in a study of beta chain features in type 1 diabetes. Expressed TCRB transcripts were sequenced because the entire RNA isolate underwent reverse transcription. TCRdb's table, derived via immunoSEQ multiplex PCR, lists solely in-frame clones and lacks some. The sample holds about 300,000 clones; 7.5% to 9.5% are singletons and the top ten take approximately 0.93%. Sequenced: central memory CD4+ T cells from blood. Receptors were obtained from a woman aged 18-35 years in good health.

This clone was seen more than once but under ten times. This rearrangement joins TRBV7-8 to TRBJ2-7; D uncertain. The CDR3 contains 14 residues. Looked up from germline, CDR1 is SGHVS and CDR2 is FQNEAQ. Trimming removed 2 bases at V and 2 bases at J, with 10 bases between. For the CDR3, the DNA is TGTGCCAGCAGCTTAATGCGGACGACCTACGAGCAGTACGTC. Translation: CASSLMRTTYEQYV.

This sequence joins TRBV4-2 and TRBJ2-7; D perhaps matches TRBD2 (5 bases). The CDR3 runs 15 residues. Germline CDR1 and CDR2: LGHNA and YNFKEQ. With 1 base removed from V and 4 bases from J, the gap between germline ends came to 14 bases. The CDR3 coding sequence is TGTGCCAGCAGCCAAGCCATGAGGGTGGAGTACGAGCAGTACTTC. This encodes CASSQAMRVEYEQYF.

The CDR3 coding sequence is TGCGCCAGCAGCTCCGCTGGGGGTGAGCAGTTCTTC. Its translation: CASSSAGGEQFF. The chain recombines TRBV5-1 with TRBJ2-1; D is possibly TRBD1 or TRBD2 (5 bases each). This CDR3 has 12 amino acids. The V gene lost 3 bases and the J gene lost 9 bases, with 10 bases spanning the gap. Germline V CDR1 and CDR2: SGHRS, YFSETQ.

The rearrangement uses TRBV7-9 and TRBJ1-2; no clear D gene. V lost 5 bases, J lost 0 bases, and 10 bases lay in between. CDR1 is SEHNR and CDR2 is FQNEAQ in the germline V gene (reference sequence). The CDR3 has 14 residues. The CDR3: CASSGRISNYGYTF. The CDR3 nucleotides are TGTGCCAGCAGCGGCAGAATCTCTAACTATGGCTACACCTTC.

This clone has ten or more counts. The chain carries TRBV6-6 and TRBJ1-1; D remains unclear. The CDR3 is made up of 13 amino acids. With 0 bases removed from V and 0 bases from J, the gap between germline ends came to 2 bases. Germline assignment: CDR1 MNHNY and CDR2 SVGAGI (reference sequence). CDR3 in amino acids: CASSYSVNTEAFF. The CDR3 DNA is TGTGCCAGCAGTTACTCGGTGAACACTGAAGCTTTCTTT.

This clone came up a few times. J is TRBJ1-2 and V is TRBV29-1; tentatively, D is TRBD1 (5 bases). The V end was cut by 6 bases, the J end by 1 base, with 12 bases between. CDR3 length: 13 amino acids. CDR1 is SQVTM and CDR2 is ANQGSEA in the germline V gene. CDR3: CSVEHRFNYGYTF. The CDR3 nucleotides are TGCAGCGTCGAGCACAGGTTTAACTATGGCTACACCTTC.

This clone occurred a few times. The chain is built from TRBV19 and TRBJ2-1, with TRBD2 matching over 14 bases. The V gene end was trimmed by 3 bases and the J gene end by 15 bases; junction bases not matched to a gene: 10. In germline, CDR1 is LNHDA, CDR2 SQIVND (reference sequence). The CDR3 has 15 residues. The CDR3 DNA sequence: TGTGCCAGTAGTATCAGCGGGACTAGCGGGAGAATGAGGTTCTTC. This translates into CASSISGTSGRMRFF.

The chain links TRBV7-2 to TRBJ2-3; unclear D gene. With 0 bases removed from V and 10 bases from J, the gap between germline ends came to 8 bases. Germline V lookup: CDR1 SGHTA, CDR2 FQGNSA. CDR3 length equals 12 residues. The CDR3, as DNA: TGTGCCAGCAGCTTAGCCCGACTTGCGCAGTATTTT. Translated: CASSLARLAQYF.

This clone was seen more than once but under ten times. This chain links TRBV27 with TRBJ1-1, with D perhaps TRBD1 (5 bases). Trimming stripped 1 base from V and 3 bases from J, with 15 bases between. This CDR3 is 16 amino acids long. Germline V gives CDR1 MNHEY, CDR2 SMNVEV (reference sequence). CDR3 sequence (DNA): TGTGCCAGCAGTTTATTGTTCGGGGGGACGCACACTGAAGCTTTCTTT. Encoded protein: CASSLLFGGTHTEAFF.

The table lists this clone with a few counts. The V call is TRBV7-3, the J call TRBJ2-1; TRBD1 matches at 10 bases. There are 14 residues in the CDR3. The ends lost 3 bases at V and 7 bases at J; junction bases unmatched: 3. Germline V lookup: CDR1 SGHTA, CDR2 FQGTGA. The CDR3 DNA reads as TGTGCCAGCAGCTTCGGGGACAGGGGAAATGAGCAGTTCTTC. This sequence encodes CASSFGDRGNEQFF.

In this sample, this clone turned up many times. The J gene is TRBJ2-3, the V gene TRBV5-6, with 9 bases that match TRBD2. Trimming at V came to 2 bases and at J to 5 bases, leaving 6 bases not matched to a gene. The germline CDR1 and CDR2 sequences are SGHDT and YYEEEE. The length of the CDR3 is 15 residues. In nucleotides, the CDR3 is TGTGCCAGCAGCTTATTAGCGGGAGCGGGAGATACGCAGTATTTT. Translating gives CASSLLAGAGDTQYF. The full variable domain, its missing parts supplied by reference TRBV5-6 and TRBJ2-3, is DAGVTQSPTHLIKTRGQQVTLRCSPKSGHDTVSWYQQALGQGPQFIFQYYEEEERQRGNFPDRFSGHQFPNYSSELNVNALLLGDSALYLCASSLLAGAGDTQYFGPGTRLTVL.

This clone was found a few times. This rearrangement joins TRBV2 to TRBJ2-7; 11 bases are a match to TRBD1. Germline CDR1 is SNHLY and CDR2 is FYNNEI. V trimming: 5 bases; J trimming: 6 bases; junction bases outside the gene matches: 9. CDR3 length: 15 residues. The CDR3 sequence: CASSLDPGQGGEQYF. The CDR3 coding sequence is TGTGCCAGCAGTTTAGACCCGGGACAGGGGGGCGAGCAGTACTTC.

Comments on this clone: A much bigger clone sits one base away, suggesting this may be a read error. The genes are TRBV18 and TRBJ1-6; D not resolved. The length of the CDR3 is 15 residues. In germline, CDR1 is KGHSH, CDR2 LQKENI. This CDR3 reads CASSPFPSYKSPLHF. The CDR3 DNA sequence: TGTGCCAGCTCACCATTTCCCTCCTATAAATCACCCCTCCACTTT.

This chain links TRBV5-1 with TRBJ2-5; D is unresolved. CDR1 is SGHRS and CDR2 is YFSETQ in the germline V gene. This CDR3 is built from 14 residues. Trimming cost V 7 bases and J 1 base, with 14 bases left between them. The CDR3: CASGTLPGQETQYF. CDR3 DNA: TGCGCCAGCGGAACCCTACCCGGCCAAGAGACCCAGTACTTC.

J is TRBJ1-1 and V is TRBV2; D call uncertain. Germline V CDR1 and CDR2: SNHLY, FYNNEI. The CDR3 length is 13 residues. V lost 4 bases to trimming and J lost 1 base, with 7 bases between them. CDR3 protein: CASSAGPNTEAFF. For the CDR3, the DNA is TGTGCCAGCAGTGCAGGCCCGAACACTGAAGCTTTCTTT.

This chain connects TRBV18 to TRBJ2-5; TRBD1 matches at 8 bases. Germline CDR1 reads KGHSH; CDR2 reads LQKENI. The V and J ends lost 3 bases and 2 bases, in that order; junction bases with no gene match: 5. The CDR3 extends over 15 amino acids. CDR3 region: CASSPGQGRQETQYF. The CDR3 DNA follows: TGTGCCAGCTCACCCGGACAGGGTCGGCAAGAGACCCAGTACTTC.

This clone has more than one count but fewer than ten. The chain has TRBV18 and TRBJ1-4, with a weak D call TRBD1 (6 bases). The V gene's germline CDR1 is KGHSH and CDR2 LQKENI. Trimming shortened V by 6 bases and J by 3 bases, and 8 bases separated the two germline ends. This CDR3 is built from 13 residues. The CDR3 region has the DNA TGTGCCAGCTCGGGACAAGCTAATGAAAAACTGTTTTTT. Encoded protein: CASSGQANEKLFF.

J is TRBJ2-6 and V is TRBV27; D remains unclear. Trimming cost V 6 bases and J 1 base, with 10 bases left between them. Germline V gene sequence: CDR1 MNHEY, CDR2 SMNVEV (reference sequence). The CDR3 has 15 residues. The CDR3 here is CASSRGFSGANVLTF. The CDR3 DNA reads as TGTGCCAGCAGCCGAGGTTTTTCTGGGGCCAACGTCCTGACTTTC.

The gene calls are TRBV14 and TRBJ1-4; the D is unclear. Per germline, CDR1 SGHDN and CDR2 FVKESK. The CDR3 contains 15 residues. V shed 1 base and J shed 3 bases, with 9 bases lying between them. CDR3 DNA sequence: TGTGCCAGCAGCCAAGGGAAAGTGGCTAATGAAAAACTGTTTTTT. Amino acids: CASSQGKVANEKLFF.